This record covers a single TCR beta chain. The antigen remains unidentified. The entry originates in a study of shared clonotypes between healthy human individuals. Study outcomes and limitations: What naive subsets generally showed was a larger estimated richness than memory subsets showed. Non-shared clonotypes had lower generation probabilities than clonotypes shared by all four sorted-subset donors.

It was CD45RO-negative cells, positively selected for CCR7, that made up naive CD8 cells, with terminally differentiated effector memory CD45RA+ cells excluded. Profiled with immunoSEQ multiplex PCR; TCRdb holds only in-frame clones, not every one. The sample has about 2 million clones; approximately 95% are singletons. This CDR3 spans 15 amino acids. Trimming left V 1 base short and J 0 bases short, with 9 bases between. CDR1 and CDR2 (germline): SGHTA, FQGNSA. This sequence was found in a man younger than 35 in good health. The sequencing input was naive CD8+ T cells sorted from blood. The V call is TRBV7-2, the J call TRBJ1-1; no clear D. The CDR3 spells CASSLENLLNTEAFF. The CDR3 DNA reads TGTGCCAGCAGCTTAGAGAATCTTCTGAACACTGAAGCTTTCTTT.